One sample yielded the 29 T cell receptor beta chains listed below, sequenced in a study of vaccination and CD4 T cells after COVID-19. The antigens of these receptors remain unknown. Sequencing of the DNA from cultured CD4+ T cells was carried out with the Oncomine TCR Beta short-read assay. Using its own MiXCR run on the PCR reads, TCRdb lists one record per CDR3 protein. The table has some 21,000 distinct CDR3 sequences, approximately 42% seen once. Treatment reported: roughly 10-day PBMC culture with coronavirus spike peptide pools or control peptides (ViraFEST assay). The sample was CD4+ T cells from blood, cultured in vitro, taken before SARS-CoV-2 vaccination. These receptors were collected from a human donor who received a COVID-19 vaccine.

A few counts support this clonotype. The genes are TRBV7-9 and TRBJ1-2; D call uncertain. The CDR3 runs to 15 residues. Trimming pared 0 bases from V and 6 bases from J, leaving 14 bases between. Germline CDR1 SEHNR, CDR2 FQNEAQ (reference sequence). CDR3 sequence: CASSLALTVGDGYTF. The CDR3 DNA reads TGTGCCAGCAGCTTAGCGTTGACGGTTGGGGATGGCTACACCTTC.

The chain combines TRBV5-1 with TRBJ1-1; 8 bases are shared with TRBD1. V was pared by 0 bases and J by 8 bases, with 9 bases of the junction left unmatched. Germline V lookup: CDR1 SGHRS, CDR2 YFSETQ. The CDR3 is 15 amino acids. The CDR3 loop is CASSLEGTGLSEAFF. In nucleotides, the CDR3 is TGCGCCAGCAGCTTGGAAGGGACAGGACTTTCAGAAGCTTTCTTT.

The count of this clonotype is one. The chain employs TRBV5-1 and TRBJ2-2, with D tentatively TRBD2 (6 bases). The germline V gene encodes CDR1 SGHRS and CDR2 YFSETQ. This CDR3 region has 14 residues. Trimming removed 4 bases from V and 5 bases from J, with 12 bases in between. The DNA for the CDR3 is TGCGCCAGCAGCGTTGCACTAGCTACCGGGGAGCTGTTTTTT. Translated: CASSVALATGELFF.

This clonotype was found a few times. The chain couples TRBV2 to TRBJ2-7; D ambiguous. The germline V and J ends were trimmed by 6 bases and 3 bases, with 12 bases remaining between them. Per germline, CDR1 SNHLY and CDR2 FYNNEI. The CDR3 length is 13 residues. CDR3 region: CASSRTIVYEQYF. CDR3 nucleotide sequence: TGTGCCAGCAGCCGTACTATAGTCTACGAGCAGTACTTC. Full variable domain (missing parts from reference TRBV2 and TRBJ2-7): EPEVTQTPSHQVTQMGQEVILRCVPISNHLYFYWYRQILGQKVEFLVSFYNNEISEKSEIFDDQFSVERPDGSNFTLKIRSTKLEDSAMYFCASSRTIVYEQYFGPGTRLTVT.

This chain links TRBV25-1 with TRBJ2-5; 7 bases are shared with TRBD1. Germline values: CDR1 MGHDK, CDR2 SYGVNS. This CDR3 has 12 residues. V lost 5 bases and J lost 3; bases outside the gene matches: 0. CDR3 sequence reads: CASSQGEETQYF. The CDR3 nucleotides read TGTGCCAGCAGTCAGGGGGAAGAGACCCAGTACTTC.

This clonotype was counted a few times. This rearrangement joins TRBV6-5 to TRBJ1-6, with D possibly TRBD1 on 6 matching bases. CDR3 length equals 14 residues. Germline CDR1 and CDR2: MNHEY and SVGAGI. The V end was cut by 4 bases, the J end by 8 bases, with 12 bases between. CDR3 coding DNA: TGTGCCAGCAGTTCAGGGACAAATCATTCACCCCTCCACTTT. Translation: CASSSGTNHSPLHF.

This clonotype was counted between two and nine times. The chain carries TRBV5-1 and TRBJ1-6, with TRBD1 as a possible D gene (6 bases). Germline values: CDR1 SGHRS, CDR2 YFSETQ. The CDR3 covers 15 residues. V lost 5 bases and J 7 bases, leaving 16 bases between the germline ends. CDR3 protein: CASSRETGWNSPLHF. CDR3 sequence (DNA): TGCGCCAGCAGTCGGGAGACAGGTTGGAATTCACCCCTCCACTTT.

The genes are TRBV5-1 and TRBJ1-2, with 11 bases identical to TRBD1. This CDR3 comprises 15 residues. Germline V gene sequence: CDR1 SGHRS, CDR2 YFSETQ. Trimming removed 0 bases from V and 8 bases from J; junction bases left unmatched: 6. DNA of the CDR3: TGCGCCAGCAGCTTGGATTGGACAGGGGGCGGCGGCTACACCTTC. As protein: CASSLDWTGGGGYTF.

This clonotype was seen a single time. A much more abundant neighbour one base away suggests this may be a read error. The chain employs TRBV19 and TRBJ1-5; D not resolved. This CDR3 has 16 amino acids. The germline V gene has CDR1 LNHDA and CDR2 SQIVND (reference sequence). Between the trimmed V and J ends, which lost 4 bases and 2 bases, there was a span of 15 bases. The CDR3 nucleotides read TGTGCCAGTAGTAGCGGACGGGCGAGTCGCAATCAGCCCCAGCATTTT. Its protein product is CASSSGRASRNQPQHF.

CDR3 DNA sequence: TGTGCCAGCAGCTTAAGAGTCCGGGAGAACGAGCAGTACTTC. Translation: CASSLRVRENEQYF. The chain is built from TRBV11-2 and TRBJ2-7, with D perhaps matching TRBD2 (6 bases). The CDR3 has 14 amino acids. In germline, CDR1 is SGHAT, CDR2 FQNNGV. V shed 2 bases and J shed 5 bases, with 13 bases lying between them. The full variable domain, completed using reference TRBV11-2 and TRBJ2-7, is EAGVAQSPRYKIIEKRQSVAFWCNPISGHATLYWYQQILGQGPKLLIQFQNNGVVDDSQLPKDRFSAERLKGVDSTLKIQPAKLEDSAVYLCASSLRVRENEQYFGPGTRLTVT.

The gene calls are TRBV9 and TRBJ1-3; 8 positions agree with TRBD1. The germline V gene encodes CDR1 SGDLS and CDR2 YYNGEE. Losses at the gene ends were 8 bases for V and 2 bases for J; bases not matched to a gene: 6. The CDR3 covers 14 residues. As DNA, the CDR3 is TGTGCCAGTGGACAGGGAGAAGCTGGAAACACCATATATTTT. The encoded protein is CASGQGEAGNTIYF.

This chain joins TRBV21-1 and TRBJ2-5; TRBD1 is the table's D call and was not checked against the DNA. TRBV21-1 is tagged as a pseudogene. There are 14 residues in the CDR3. The CDR3 reads CASNVRGAGETQYF. The CDR3 bases are TGTGCCAGCAACGTGCGGGGGGCCGGGGAGACCCAGTACTTC.

This chain connects TRBV2 to TRBJ2-7, with TRBD2 matching over 14 bases. The CDR3 is 15 residues long. Looked up from germline, CDR1 is SNHLY and CDR2 is FYNNEI. J was trimmed by 4 bases and V by 5 bases; bases with no gene match: 4. CDR3 sequence reads: CASSPRTSGGYEQYF. CDR3 DNA: TGTGCCAGCAGTCCGCGGACTAGCGGGGGGTACGAGCAGTACTTC.

The chain couples TRBV7-2 to TRBJ1-3, with a tentative D call TRBD1 (5 bases). Trimming took off 6 bases at V and 1 base at J, with 10 bases between the two ends. The CDR3 length is 14 residues. The germline gives CDR1 SGHTA, CDR2 FQGNSA. DNA of the CDR3: TGTGCCAGCAGTTCTGGGACGTCTGGAAACACCATATATTTT. Its protein product is CASSSGTSGNTIYF. Variable domain in full (rest from reference TRBV7-2 and TRBJ1-3): GAGVSQSPSNKVTEKGKDVELRCDPISGHTALYWYRQSLGQGLEFLIYFQGNSAPDKSGLPSDRFSAERTGGSVSTLTIQRTQQEDSAVYLCASSSGTSGNTIYFGEGSWLTVV.

The V gene is TRBV2, the J gene TRBJ1-1, with D hard to call. CDR3 length equals 14 residues. The germline CDR1 and CDR2 sequences are SNHLY and FYNNEI. The V end lost 7 bases, the J end lost 4 bases, and 16 bases lay between the germline ends. The CDR3 DNA follows: TGTGCCAGCATTATCACCACCACGGGCACTGAAGCTTTCTTT. It encodes CASIITTTGTEAFF.

The rearrangement uses TRBV6-5 and TRBJ1-1; D remains ambiguous. From germline, CDR1 is MNHEY and CDR2 SVGAGI. The CDR3 length is 15 residues. V dropped 0 bases and J dropped 6 bases, with 14 bases sitting between them. The CDR3 nucleotides are TGTGCCAGCAGTTACTCGACATTCTCGGACTCTGAAGCTTTCTTT. Its protein is CASSYSTFSDSEAFF.

This clonotype was detected a few times. The V gene is TRBV20-1, the J gene TRBJ1-5; D might be TRBD1 (6 bases). CDR3 length equals 14 residues. Germline V gene sequence: CDR1 DFQATT, CDR2 SNEGSKA (reference sequence). V shed 6 bases and J shed 6 bases, with 18 bases lying between them. CDR3 sequence (DNA): TGCAGTGCCCGGGTGGTGGGGGCCTCTCAGCCCCAGCATTTT. As protein: CSARVVGASQPQHF.

This clonotype was detected only a few times. This chain links TRBV30 with TRBJ1-2; D is unresolved. This CDR3 comprises 13 residues. V dropped 3 bases and J dropped 7 bases, with 15 bases sitting between them. Germline V gene lookup returns CDR1 GTSNPN and CDR2 SVGIG (reference sequence). CDR3 loop: CAWRDHRRGGYTF. The CDR3 DNA sequence: TGTGCCTGGAGGGACCACCGCCGCGGTGGCTACACCTTC.

The chain employs TRBV6-1 and TRBJ1-5, with D maybe TRBD1 (5 bases). The germline gives CDR1 MNHNS, CDR2 SASEGT. Trimming cost V 6 bases and J 10 bases, with 19 bases left between them. This CDR3 region has 14 residues. CDR3: CASRRGPLEFPQHF. Here the CDR3 DNA reads TGTGCCAGCAGGCGGGGACCGTTGGAGTTCCCCCAGCATTTT.

The rearrangement links TRBV25-1 to TRBJ2-7; 7 bases are shared with TRBD1. The CDR3 is 14 amino acids. V gave up 8 bases and J gave up 1 base; unmatched junction bases: 8. Germline V CDR1 and CDR2: MGHDK, SYGVNS. CDR3 in DNA: TGTGCCAGCGCTCGGACAGGTAGTTCCTACGAGCAGTACTTC. As protein: CASARTGSSYEQYF.

This clonotype was detected only a few times. The J gene is TRBJ1-1, the V gene TRBV12-3 or TRBV12-4, with unresolved D. Trimming stripped 3 bases from V and 1 base from J, with 6 bases between. This CDR3 region has 13 residues. The CDR3 nucleotides are TGTGCCAGCAGTTTCCGCAGGAACACTGAAGCTTTCTTT. Residues: CASSFRRNTEAFF.

This clonotype was observed a few times. This chain uses TRBV20-1 with TRBJ2-4; perhaps D is TRBD1 or TRBD2 (5 bases each). This CDR3 is 12 amino acids long. From germline, CDR1 is DFQATT and CDR2 SNEGSKA (reference sequence). The V gene lost 5 bases and the J gene lost 3 bases, with 8 bases spanning the gap. DNA for the CDR3: TGCAGTGCTGAGAGGGGCAAAAACATTCAGTACTTC. It codes for CSAERGKNIQYF.

This clonotype was counted a single time. The CDR3 DNA reads TGCGCCAGCAGCTTAGACAGGGGGCTGAACGGGGAGCTGTTTTTT. The encoded protein is CASSLDRGLNGELFF. The V and J genes are TRBV5-1 and TRBJ2-2, with 10 bases fitting TRBD1. The CDR3 sequence is 15 residues long. Germline CDR1 reads SGHRS; CDR2 reads YFSETQ. V dropped 2 bases and J dropped 7; count of bases not matched to a gene: 5.

The chain employs TRBV6-1 and TRBJ2-2, with 8 bases that match TRBD1. J gave up 4 bases and V 6 bases, and 10 bases lay outside the gene matches. Germline lookup yields CDR1 MNHNS and CDR2 SASEGT. The CDR3 runs 16 residues. Written as DNA, the CDR3 is TGTGCCAGCAGGCCACGGCAGGGGGCGAGCACCGGGGAGCTGTTTTTT. It specifies CASRPRQGASTGELFF.

CDR3 DNA sequence: TGTGCCTGGTCTATATCCCGGAGGGATGAAAAACTGTTTTTT. Translating it yields CAWSISRRDEKLFF. The rearrangement uses TRBV30 and TRBJ1-4, with D hard to call. V lost 5 bases, J lost 6 bases, and 16 bases lay in between. Germline V lookup: CDR1 GTSNPN, CDR2 SVGIG (reference sequence). The CDR3 is made up of 14 amino acids.

There are a few counts of this clonotype. This rearrangement joins TRBV24-1 to TRBJ2-3; a weak D match, TRBD1 (6 bases). This CDR3 region has 16 residues. The germline V and J ends were trimmed by 1 base and 2 bases, with 12 bases remaining between them. The germline V gene has CDR1 KGHDR and CDR2 SFDVKD. The CDR3 region has the DNA TGTGCCACCAGTGATTTAATACAGGGAACCACAGATACGCAGTATTTT. Translating gives CATSDLIQGTTDTQYF.

The chain recombines TRBV11-3 with TRBJ2-5; D is perhaps TRBD2 (6 bases). Trimming shortened V by 2 bases and J by 3 bases, and 7 bases separated the two germline ends. In germline, CDR1 is SGHNT, CDR2 YENEEA. This CDR3 region has 13 residues. CDR3 coding DNA: TGTGCCAGCAGCTTATGGGAGGAAGAGACCCAGTACTTC. Encoded protein: CASSLWEEETQYF.

The chain is built from TRBV7-3 and TRBJ2-7; D might be TRBD2 (5 bases). Germline CDR1 SGHTA, CDR2 FQGTGA. The germline V and J ends were trimmed by 5 bases and 6 bases, with 14 bases remaining between them. CDR3 length equals 13 residues. This chain's CDR3 is CASSVGLRGEQYF. The DNA of the CDR3 is TGTGCCAGCAGCGTTGGACTCCGAGGCGAGCAGTACTTC. Full variable domain (rest looked up from reference TRBV7-3 and TRBJ2-7): GAGVSQTPSNKVTEKGKYVELRCDPISGHTALYWYRQSLGQGPEFLIYFQGTGAADDSGLPNDRFFAVRPEGSVSTLKIQRTERGDSAVYLCASSVGLRGEQYFGPGTRLTVT.

The chain is built from TRBV30 and TRBJ1-2; 7 bases align to TRBD1. This CDR3 contains 16 residues. Germline V gene data show CDR1 as GTSNPN and CDR2 as SVGIG (reference sequence). The J segment lost 6 bases and the V segment lost 0 bases, leaving 13 bases of the junction unmatched. CDR3 residues: CAWSVPRGDRVNGYTF. For the CDR3, the DNA is TGTGCCTGGAGTGTTCCCAGGGGGGATAGGGTGAATGGCTACACCTTC.